This T cell receptor beta chain was recorded in a study of chemoradiotherapy in HPV16-positive cancers. Clones were read by immunoSEQ multiplex PCR, and TCRdb kept only the in-frame ones, dropping some. The sample has about 5,000 clones; roughly 86% are singletons. The length of the CDR3 is 17 residues. Germline loops: CDR1 MGHDK, CDR2 SYGVNS. Germline trimming cut 1 base from V and 2 bases from J; bases unmatched to any gene: 8. This sample comprised tumor tissue, obtained from a patient who underwent chemoradiotherapy. The receptor's source is a human donor with HPV-associated anogenital cancer. V usage is TRBV25-1 and J usage is TRBJ2-7; 10 nucleotides line up with TRBD1. The CDR3 is CASSESRDRGIAYEQYF. In DNA, the CDR3 is TGTGCCAGCAGTGAATCCCGGGACAGGGGCATCGCCTACGAGCAGTACTTC.